The 11 T cell receptor beta chains reported below all come from one sample, sequenced in a study of blood T cell repertoires in COVID-19. The data were produced by immunoSEQ multiplex PCR, yet TCRdb's version contains in-frame clones alone and is incomplete. The table has 150,000 to 200,000 clones, around nine tenths seen once. Source material: PBMCs or T cells enriched from blood (not recorded which). The receptors originated from a woman aged 45-59 years who had recovered from COVID-19.

The chain carries TRBV6-5 and TRBJ1-1, with D maybe TRBD1 (6 bases). This CDR3 has 12 amino acids. Germline values: CDR1 MNHEY, CDR2 SVGAGI. The V and J ends lost 6 bases and 7 bases respectively, with 12 bases between them. The CDR3 nucleotides read TGTGCCAGCAGACAGGGCGCCCTTGAAGCTTTCTTT. Its protein product is CASRQGALEAFF.

This chain joins TRBV3-1 (or the pseudogene TRBV3-2) and TRBJ2-7; D is perhaps TRBD2 (5 bases). Trimming removed 4 bases from V and 0 bases from J, with 7 bases in between. The CDR3 extends over 13 amino acids. CDR1 LGHDT and CDR2 YNNKEL come from the germline V gene (reference sequence). The CDR3 sequence is CASSRRASYEQYF. In DNA, the CDR3 is TGTGCCAGCAGCCGGCGGGCCTCCTACGAGCAGTACTTC.

This chain links TRBV6-5 with TRBJ2-7; weak D call: TRBD2 (6 bases). Germline V gives CDR1 MNHEY, CDR2 SVGAGI. Trimming removed 4 bases at V and 0 bases at J, with 13 bases between. The CDR3 has 15 amino acids. The CDR3, as DNA: TGTGCCAGCAGTTGGGACTGGTTAAGCTCCTACGAGCAGTACTTC. This encodes CASSWDWLSSYEQYF.

The rearrangement joins TRBV25-1 to TRBJ2-7; 8 bases fit TRBD1. The CDR3 is made up of 15 amino acids. Germline-derived CDR1 and CDR2 are MGHDK and SYGVNS. V gave up 6 bases and J gave up 1 base; unmatched junction bases: 8. The CDR3 sequence: CASSEQGALSYEQYF. CDR3 bases: TGTGCCAGCAGCGAGCAGGGGGCCTTATCCTACGAGCAGTACTTC.

V and J are TRBV6-5 and TRBJ1-2; no clear D gene. The CDR3 runs to 13 residues. V lost 7 bases to trimming and J lost 4 bases, with 13 bases between them. The germline V gene encodes CDR1 MNHEY and CDR2 SVGAGI. The CDR3 coding sequence is TGTGCCAGCATCGCAGGCTCTTCCTATGGCTACACCTTC. It specifies CASIAGSSYGYTF.

The chain recombines TRBV18 with TRBJ1-4; D remains ambiguous. This CDR3 is built from 14 residues. V was shortened by 4 bases and J by 3 bases, with 9 bases between the two germline ends. Germline CDR1 reads KGHSH; CDR2 reads LQKENI. CDR3 amino acids: CASSRGGSNEKLFF. In DNA form, the CDR3 reads TGTGCCAGCTCACGAGGCGGATCTAATGAAAAACTGTTTTTT.

V and J are TRBV5-6 and TRBJ2-7; D gene ambiguous. The CDR3 loop spans 13 amino acids. CDR1 is SGHDT and CDR2 is YYEEEE in the germline V gene. V gave up 0 bases and J gave up 3 bases, with 7 bases separating them. The CDR3 bases are TGTGCCAGCAGCTTGGGCTCCGGCTACGAGCAGTACTTC. It codes for CASSLGSGYEQYF.

V is TRBV12-5 and J is TRBJ1-5; TRBD1 agrees at 7 bases. The V segment lost 5 bases and the J segment 3 bases; nucleotides outside the gene matches: 4. Germline-derived CDR1 and CDR2 are LGHNT and FRNRAP. This CDR3 region has 14 residues. CDR3 coding DNA: TGTGCTAGTGGTGGGGACAGACTCAATCAGCCCCAGCATTTT. This codes for CASGGDRLNQPQHF.

The rearrangement joins TRBV4-1 to TRBJ1-3; D is perhaps TRBD1 (5 bases). The CDR3 has 14 residues. The V end was cut by 3 bases, the J end by 3 bases, with 9 bases between. Germline loops: CDR1 MGHRA, CDR2 YSYEKL. The CDR3 reads CASSQTEFGNTIYF. The CDR3, as DNA: TGCGCCAGCAGCCAGACAGAGTTTGGAAACACCATATATTTT.

The V gene is TRBV6-5, the J gene TRBJ1-6; D gene unclear. Germline CDR1 is MNHEY and CDR2 is SVGAGI. CDR3 length equals 13 residues. V dropped 2 bases and J dropped 10 bases, with 9 bases sitting between them. CDR3 in amino acids: CASSYEGGSPLHF. CDR3 DNA: TGTGCCAGCAGTTACGAGGGAGGGTCACCCCTCCACTTT.

This chain connects TRBV7-2 to TRBJ2-7, with 7 bases matching TRBD2. Germline loops: CDR1 SGHTA, CDR2 FQGNSA. Trimming cost V 2 bases and J 3 bases; bases outside gene matches: 7. The CDR3 covers 15 residues. For the CDR3, the DNA is TGTGCCAGCAGCTTAATGTCGGGGGAGGGCTACGAGCAGTACTTC. Protein sequence: CASSLMSGEGYEQYF.